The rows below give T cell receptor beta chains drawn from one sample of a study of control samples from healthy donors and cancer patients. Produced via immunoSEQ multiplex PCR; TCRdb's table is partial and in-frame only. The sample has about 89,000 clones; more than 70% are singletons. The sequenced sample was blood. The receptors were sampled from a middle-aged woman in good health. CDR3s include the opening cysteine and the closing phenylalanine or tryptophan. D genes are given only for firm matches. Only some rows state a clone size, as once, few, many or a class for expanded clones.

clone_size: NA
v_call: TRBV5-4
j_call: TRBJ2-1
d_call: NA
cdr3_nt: TGTGCCAGCAGCTTGGGATTTTCCGGACTGAGCTCCTACAATGAGCAGTTCTTC
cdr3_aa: CASSLGFSGLSSYNEQFF

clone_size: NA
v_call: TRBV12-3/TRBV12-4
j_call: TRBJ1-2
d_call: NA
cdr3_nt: TGTGCCAGCAGTCAGACTCCGTTTAGGGGCTACACCTTC
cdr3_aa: CASSQTPFRGYTF

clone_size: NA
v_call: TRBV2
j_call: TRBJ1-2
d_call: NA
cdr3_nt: TGTGCCACCCGTGGGGACACGGGGGTCTATGGCTACACCTTC
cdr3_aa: CATRGDTGVYGYTF

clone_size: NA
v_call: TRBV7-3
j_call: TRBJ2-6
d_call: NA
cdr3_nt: TGTGCCAGCAGCTTAATGGTTAGCTCTGGGGCCAACGTCCTGACTTTC
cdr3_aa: CASSLMVSSGANVLTF

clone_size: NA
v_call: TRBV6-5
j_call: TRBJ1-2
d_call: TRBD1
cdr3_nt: TGTGCCAGCAACTTAGACAGGGCCGCTAACTATGGCTACACCTTC
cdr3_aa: CASNLDRAANYGYTF

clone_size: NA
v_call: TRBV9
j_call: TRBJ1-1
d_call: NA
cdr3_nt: TGTGCCAGCAGTATCGGTGCCCTTCAGAACACTGAAGCTTTCTTT
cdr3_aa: CASSIGALQNTEAFF

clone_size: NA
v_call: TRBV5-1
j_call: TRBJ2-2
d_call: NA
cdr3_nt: TGCGCCAGCAGCTATGGGGGCTCCGGGGAGCTGTTTTTT
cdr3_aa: CASSYGGSGELFF

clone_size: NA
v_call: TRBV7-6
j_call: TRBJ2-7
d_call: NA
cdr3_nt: TGTGCCAGCAGCTTGGACAATTTAGGCGAGCAGTACTTC
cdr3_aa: CASSLDNLGEQYF

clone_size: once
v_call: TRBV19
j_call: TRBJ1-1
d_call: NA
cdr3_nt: TGTGCCAGTAGTATTGTCACGTATGGGCCGAAGAACACTGAAGCTTTCTTT
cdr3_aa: CASSIVTYGPKNTEAFF

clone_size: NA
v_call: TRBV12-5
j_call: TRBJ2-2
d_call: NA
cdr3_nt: TGTGCTAGTGGTCTCCCTCCCGGGGGGAACACCGGGGAGCTGTTTTTT
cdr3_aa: CASGLPPGGNTGELFF

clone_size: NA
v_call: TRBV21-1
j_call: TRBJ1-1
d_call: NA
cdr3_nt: TGTGCCAGCACCCACACCCCCCTAATGGGCAGGAACTTGAGGAACACTGAAGCTTTCTTT
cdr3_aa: CASTHTPLMGRNLRNTEAFF

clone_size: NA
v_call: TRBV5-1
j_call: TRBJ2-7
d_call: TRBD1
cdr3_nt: TGCGCCAGCAGCCCGGGACAGTCTTCCTACGAGCAGTACTTC
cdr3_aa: CASSPGQSSYEQYF

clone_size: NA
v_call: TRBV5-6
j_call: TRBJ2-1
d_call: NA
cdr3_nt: TGTGCCAGCAGCCCTCCCGGGGCAGATGAGCAGTTCTTC
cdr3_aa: CASSPPGADEQFF

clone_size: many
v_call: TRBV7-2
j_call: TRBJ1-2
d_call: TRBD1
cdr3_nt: TGTGCCAGCAGCTTAGACCGGGACAGCCCCTATGGCTACACCTTC
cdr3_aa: CASSLDRDSPYGYTF

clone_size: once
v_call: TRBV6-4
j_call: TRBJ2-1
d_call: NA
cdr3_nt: TGTGCCAGCAGTAGGGACGGATTTAGCTCCTACAATGAGCAGTTCTTC
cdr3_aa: CASSRDGFSSYNEQFF

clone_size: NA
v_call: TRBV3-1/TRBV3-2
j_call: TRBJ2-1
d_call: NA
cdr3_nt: TGTGCCAGCAGCCATGTGGAGGGAGAGCAGTTCTTC
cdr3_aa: CASSHVEGEQFF

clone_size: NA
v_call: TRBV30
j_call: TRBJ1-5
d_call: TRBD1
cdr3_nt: TGTGCCTGGAGTCCAGACAGGGGCAATCAGCCCCAGCATTTT
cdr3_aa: CAWSPDRGNQPQHF

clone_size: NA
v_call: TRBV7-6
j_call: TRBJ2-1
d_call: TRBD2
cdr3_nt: TGTGCCAGCAGCTTAAGCGGGGGCTCCTACAATGAGCAGTTCTTC
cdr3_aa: CASSLSGGSYNEQFF

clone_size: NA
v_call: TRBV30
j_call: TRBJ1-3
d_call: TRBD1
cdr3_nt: TGTGCCAGTCAAGGTGGGACAGCTGGAAACACCATATATTTT
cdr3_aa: CASQGGTAGNTIYF

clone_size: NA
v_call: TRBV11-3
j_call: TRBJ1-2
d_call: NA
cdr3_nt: TGTGCCAGCAGCTTAAGTGGGGCCGGCTACACCTTC
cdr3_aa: CASSLSGAGYTF

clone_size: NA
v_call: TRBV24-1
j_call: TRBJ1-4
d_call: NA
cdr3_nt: TGTGCCACCAGTGATCCCCGGGACTCTAATGAAAAACTGTTTTTT
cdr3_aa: CATSDPRDSNEKLFF

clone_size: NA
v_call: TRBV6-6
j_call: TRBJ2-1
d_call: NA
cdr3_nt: TGTGCCAGCAGTTACAGGCAGGGGGGTAACGAGCAGTTCTTC
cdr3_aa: CASSYRQGGNEQFF

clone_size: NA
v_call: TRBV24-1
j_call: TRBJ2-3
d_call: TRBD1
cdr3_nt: TGTGCCACCAGTGATTCGGGGCTTCCGACAGGGTGGAATACAGATACGCAGTATTTT
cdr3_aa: CATSDSGLPTGWNTDTQYF

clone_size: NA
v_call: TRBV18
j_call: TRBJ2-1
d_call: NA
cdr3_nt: TGTGCCAGCTCACCACAGGGTTCGGCCTACAATGAGCAGTTCTTC
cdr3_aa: CASSPQGSAYNEQFF

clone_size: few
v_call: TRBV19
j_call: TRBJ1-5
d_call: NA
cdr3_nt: TGTGCCAGTCGGGGGGGCAGGCAGCCCCAGCATTTT
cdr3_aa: CASRGGRQPQHF

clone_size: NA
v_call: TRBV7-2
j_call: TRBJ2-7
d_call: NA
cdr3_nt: TGTGCCAGCAGCTTAGCACCGGGACGGCTCTACGAGCAGTACTTC
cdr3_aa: CASSLAPGRLYEQYF

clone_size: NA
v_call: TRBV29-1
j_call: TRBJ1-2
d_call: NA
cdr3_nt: TGCAGCGCCTCAGGGGAGTCTAACTATGGCTACACCTTC
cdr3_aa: CSASGESNYGYTF

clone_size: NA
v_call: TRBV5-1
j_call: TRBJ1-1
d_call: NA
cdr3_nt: TGCGCCAGCAGCTTGGAAGGTGGGGGAGAATCTACTGAAGCTTTCTTT
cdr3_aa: CASSLEGGGESTEAFF

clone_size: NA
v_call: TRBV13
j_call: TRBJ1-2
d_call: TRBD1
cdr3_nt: TGTGCCAGCAGCACCCGGGACAGGTGGAACTATGGCTACACCTTC
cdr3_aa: CASSTRDRWNYGYTF

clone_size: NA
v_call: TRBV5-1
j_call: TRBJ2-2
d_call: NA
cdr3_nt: TGCGCCAGCAGCTTGGAGGCGAACACCGGGGAGCTGTTTTTT
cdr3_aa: CASSLEANTGELFF

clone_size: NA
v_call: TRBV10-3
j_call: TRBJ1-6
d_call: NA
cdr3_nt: TGTGCCGCCACAGGAGGGGTTAATTCACCCCTCCACTTT
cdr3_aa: CAATGGVNSPLHF

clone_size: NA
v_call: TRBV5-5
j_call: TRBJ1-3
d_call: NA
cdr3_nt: TGTGCCAGCAGCTTGGTTCGGGCTGGAAACACCATATATTTT
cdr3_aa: CASSLVRAGNTIYF

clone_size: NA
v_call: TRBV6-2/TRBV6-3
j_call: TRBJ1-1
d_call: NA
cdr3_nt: TGTGCCAGCAGCCGCAATTTAGTGAACACTGAAGCTTTCTTT
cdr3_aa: CASSRNLVNTEAFF

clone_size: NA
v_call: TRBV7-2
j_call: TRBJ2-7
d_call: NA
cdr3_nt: TGTGCCAGCAGCTTAGATGCCGGGTTCTCCTACGAGCAGTACTTC
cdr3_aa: CASSLDAGFSYEQYF

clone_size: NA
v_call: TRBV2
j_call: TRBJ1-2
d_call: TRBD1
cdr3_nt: TGTGCCAGCAGTGTATTTGGAGGGGGCAATGGCTACACCTTC
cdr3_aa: CASSVFGGGNGYTF